In its sample, the clone carrying this T cell receptor beta chain was seen many times. Its antigen is unknown. The data were taken from a study of glioma-infiltrating T cells. Whole-study results and caveats: Above-expected tissue-blood divergence occurred in all gliomas, most in low-grade ones.

CDR1 and CDR2 (germline): SGHTA, FQGNSA. The CDR3 is 14 amino acids. V shed 4 bases, J shed 0 bases, and the junction held 1 base outside the gene matches. TCR alpha and beta CDR3 regions were amplified from RNA using iRepertoire nested multiplex PCR. TCRdb passed the multiplex PCR reads through MiXCR, listing each CDR3 protein once. The sample records some 180,000 distinct CDR3 sequences, 32% being singletons. The genes are TRBV7-2 and TRBJ1-1, with 8 bases matching TRBD1. The source is a human donor with low-grade glioma or glioblastoma, undergoing nonglioma brain surgery, or in good health (not recorded which). Material for sequencing was glioma tissue, nonneoplastic brain tissue, or PBMCs (not recorded which). The CDR3 sequence: CASSSGQVNTEAFF. DNA for the CDR3: TGTGCCAGCAGCTCGGGACAGGTGAACACTGAAGCTTTCTTT.